A single sample gave rise to the 7 T cell receptor beta chains below, sequenced in a study of T-cell reconstitution after alpha-beta-depleted transplantation in children. Unique molecular identifiers were incorporated during preparation of the TCRbeta library. TCRdb redid the calling of the PCR reads with MiXCR, one entry per CDR3 protein. Here the sample spans around 480,000 distinct CDR3 sequences, 32% being singletons. The specimen comprised PBMCs from the stem cell graft donor, sampled from the stem cell graft. These receptor sequences come from a human donor who donated a stem cell graft to a child with aplastic anemia.

This chain uses TRBV7-8 with TRBJ1-1; D not certain. The germline V gene has CDR1 SGHVS and CDR2 FQNEAQ. This CDR3 has 15 residues. V lost 2 bases, J lost 1 base, and 11 bases lay in between. The CDR3 bases are TGTGCCAGCAGCTTAAATTTGGCAGCGAACACTGAAGCTTTCTTT. It yields the protein CASSLNLAANTEAFF.

The V gene is TRBV12-3 or TRBV12-4, the J gene TRBJ1-2, with 7 bases that match TRBD1. The CDR3 spans 14 residues. V was clipped by 5 bases and J by 6 bases; unmatched bases: 9. For the CDR3, the DNA is TGTGCCAGCAGTCCAAGGGACAGAGTTGATGGCTACACCTTC. It yields the protein CASSPRDRVDGYTF.

This clonotype was counted a few times. The gene calls are TRBV12-3 or TRBV12-4 and TRBJ2-1, with D perhaps assigned TRBD1 or TRBD2 (5 bases each). CDR3 size: 15 residues. Deletions cut 2 bases from V and 2 bases from J, with 10 bases between. CDR3 region: CASSLSGGAYNEQFF. In DNA, the CDR3 is TGTGCCAGCAGTTTATCTGGGGGAGCCTACAATGAGCAGTTCTTC.

This clonotype was picked up a small number of times. The chain recombines TRBV4-3 with TRBJ2-1; D is unresolved. Germline V CDR1 and CDR2: LGHNA, YSLEER. V shed 0 bases and J shed 7 bases, with 10 bases lying between them. This CDR3 spans 14 amino acids. CDR3 in amino acids: CASSQDMASNEQFF. CDR3 DNA: TGCGCCAGCAGCCAAGATATGGCTTCAAATGAGCAGTTCTTC.

This chain connects TRBV28 to TRBJ1-5, with unresolved D. The CDR3 is made up of 16 amino acids. V was pared by 6 bases and J by 3 bases, with 18 bases between. Per germline, CDR1 MDHEN and CDR2 SYDVKM. In DNA, the CDR3 is TGTGCCAGCAGCCCCTTTATCGGACCCAACAATCAGCCCCAGCATTTT. Residues: CASSPFIGPNNQPQHF. Full variable domain (missing parts from reference TRBV28 and TRBJ1-5): DVKVTQSSRYLVKRTGEKVFLECVQDMDHENMFWYRQDPGLGLRLIYFSYDVKMKEKGDIPEGYSVSREKKERFSLILESASTNQTSMYLCASSPFIGPNNQPQHFGDGTRLSIL.

This clonotype was detected only a few times. V is TRBV15 and J is TRBJ2-1, with D hard to call. The CDR3 consists of 16 residues. The ends were cut back, 0 bases at V and 0 bases at J, with 9 bases in the middle. CDR1 and CDR2 (germline): LNHNV, YYDKDF (reference sequence). The chain's CDR3 is CATSRDAWSSYNEQFF. The CDR3, as DNA: TGTGCCACCAGCAGAGACGCGTGGAGCTCCTACAATGAGCAGTTCTTC.

CDR3 DNA sequence: TGTGCCAGCAGCCCAATGGGCTCCTACGAGCAGTACTTC. Translated, it gives CASSPMGSYEQYF. The chain uses TRBV9 and TRBJ2-7; no firm D call. Deletions cut 4 bases from V and 0 bases from J, with 8 bases between. The CDR3 spans 13 residues. Germline V gene lookup returns CDR1 SGDLS and CDR2 YYNGEE.